This T cell receptor beta chain derives from a study of blood T cell repertoires in COVID-19. Study summary: Sample material is recorded as cDNA or gDNA derived from T cells, B-cell-depleted T cells, or PBMCs.

This clone came up a few times. Original handling: Estimation of nucleated cell counts was performed using reference gene primer amplification. The table came from immunoSEQ multiplex PCR; TCRdb's copy has only in-frame clones and leaves some out. V, J and clone size reflect that table, while D and trimming were determined from the DNA. Of 65,000 to 70,000 clones listed, about 81% are singletons. The sequence was obtained from a human donor in a cohort sampled during active COVID-19. Sequencing used peripheral blood.

The DNA for the CDR3 is TGTGCCAGAAGTCTTCAACAGAACTGTGGGGGCTACACCTTC. Its translation: CARSLQQNCGGYTF. The chain is built from TRBV5-3 and TRBJ1-2; D gene uncertain. TRBV5-3 is an open reading frame whose function is uncertain. This CDR3 has 14 residues. V was trimmed by 5 bases and J by 8 bases, leaving 19 bases between them.